This TCR beta chain derives from a study of T cells expressing NK-cell markers. Study-wide context: Among the eight sequenced donors, seven tested HCMV-seropositive and one tested seronegative.

General study results and limits: NKG2C+ dominant clonotype frequencies in about six donors were 1.0-7.0% of CD8+ T cells. These same clonotypes (in a few donors) also led the CD3+CD56-NKG2C+ fraction.

In the case of this clonotype: Its antigen is unidentified.

TCRdb re-called the 5' RACE reads; one entry per CDR3 protein, DNA not given. The sample has roughly 160,000 distinct CDR3 sequences. CDR1 and CDR2 (germline): SGHDT, YYEEEE. The CDR3 has 15 amino acids. Sequenced: blood T cells: a sorted CD56 or NKG2C T cell subset, CD4+ or CD8+ T cells, or bulk PBMC T cells (not recorded which). The V and J genes are TRBV5-6 and TRBJ2-3. The sequence came from a man aged 18-75 years in good health. The CDR3 protein is CASSLAGYYPHTQYF.